This T cell receptor beta chain originates from a study of T cells after posttransplantation cyclophosphamide (dated by TCRdb to the mid-2010s). With respect to the entire study: The study tracked T cell repertoire reconstitution by TRB sequencing after myeloablative bone marrow transplantation using posttransplantation cyclophosphamide as GVHD prophylaxis. Because TRA and TRB clonality correlated tightly in eight or nine samples, later TCR analyses were limited to TRB. Blood from all 35 or so PTCy patients with 1-year posttransplant specimens was subjected to TRB sequencing. Samples from around 35 PTCy-treated patients and over 15 related bone marrow donors of those patients were subjected to antigen receptor sequencing. Public TRB sequences were compared against a database of over 3,000 sequences linked to responses to pathogens, tumor antigens, self-antigens and alloantigens. In 3 patients, up to about 3 additional blood samples taken between 2 and 5.2 years after transplant also underwent TRB sequencing, as did pretransplant blood from a handful of patients.

The CDR1 and CDR2 encoded by the germline V gene are KGHDR and SFDVKD. Including cysteine and phenylalanine, the CDR3 has 14 amino acids. Only the CDR3 portion is preserved as DNA: 42 bases, with reading frame beginning at the first base. V has 10 bases trimmed and J has 6 bases trimmed; junction bases matching no gene number 7. TRB sequencing used genomic DNA with the immunoSEQ assay at survey resolution or the hsTCRB kit. The original methods were these. The immunoSEQ software handled the initial read processing, while the LymphoSeq R package was used for the repertoire analyses. For each TRB dataset, clonality was calculated as 1 minus normalized Shannon entropy, and the Gini coefficient was computed as well. To infer phenotypes in unsorted samples, TRB sequences from sorted subsets of the recipient or donor were mapped onto the unsorted samples of the same recipient. This immuneACCESS table, as held by TCRdb, lists in-frame sequences with V and J called but not all clones. Of the missing ones, under half trace to an unresolved V gene in checked studies; the others have no known cause. Clonal size and the V and J genes are those of that table, whereas D and trimming came from the DNA. The table shows 30,000 to 35,000 clones here, with no singletons. 6.5% to 8% of the sample goes to the ten largest clones.

The table lists this clone with many counts. The target of this receptor is not known. No much larger clone is present one base from it, and per-base qualities are unavailable. Related bone marrow donors provided peripheral blood samples on the day of marrow donation. Peripheral blood and bone marrow mononuclear cells were isolated by Ficoll-Hypaque density centrifugation and cryopreserved. What the authors observed across the whole study: The TRB repertoires of T cells infiltrating skin or GI tract showed only limited overlap with the TRB repertoires of T cells in blood. At 1-2 months, donor-recipient similarity was low but rose over the first year, and the later blood repertoires were often dominated by donor CD8+ memory clones. Across approximately 45 patients, TRB clonality was highly associated with recipient CMV seropositivity and CMV reactivation, and diversity in PTCy patients was similar to diversity in CNI/methotrexate controls.

Sequenced material: PBMCs. This TCR was recovered from a woman aged 45-65 years in good health and a related stem cell transplant donor. Recombination linked TRBV24-1 to TRBJ2-1; 11 bases in the junction line up with TRBD2. The nucleotide sequence reads TGTGCCACATCGGGACTAGCGGTGGGCAATGAGCAGTTCTTC. Translated, this is CATSGLAVGNEQFF.